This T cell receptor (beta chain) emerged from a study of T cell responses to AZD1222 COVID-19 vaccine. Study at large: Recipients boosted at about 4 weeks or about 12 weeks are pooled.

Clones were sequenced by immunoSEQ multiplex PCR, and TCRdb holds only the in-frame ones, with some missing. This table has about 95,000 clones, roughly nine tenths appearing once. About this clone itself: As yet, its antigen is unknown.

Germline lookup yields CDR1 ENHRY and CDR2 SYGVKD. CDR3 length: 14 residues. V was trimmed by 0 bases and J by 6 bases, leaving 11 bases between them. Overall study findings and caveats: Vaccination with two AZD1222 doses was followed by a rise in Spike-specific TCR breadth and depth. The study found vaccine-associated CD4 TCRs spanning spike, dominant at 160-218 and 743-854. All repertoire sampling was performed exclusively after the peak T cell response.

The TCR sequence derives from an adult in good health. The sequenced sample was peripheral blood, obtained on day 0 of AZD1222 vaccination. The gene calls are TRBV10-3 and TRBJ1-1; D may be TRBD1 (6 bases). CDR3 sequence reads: CAISESLNRAEAFF. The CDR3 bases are TGTGCCATCAGTGAGTCACTGAACAGGGCTGAAGCTTTCTTT.